The 13 T cell receptor beta chains listed next were all sequenced from one sample in a study of radiotherapy plus CTLA-4 blockade in lung cancer. The repertoire was sequenced with immunoSEQ multiplex PCR; TCRdb's copy has only in-frame clones and lacks some. The sample consists of under 70,000 clones, around 77% of them appearing once. The sequenced sample was peripheral blood, obtained from a patient treated with radiotherapy plus ipilimumab. The receptors were sampled from a human donor with non-small cell lung cancer who had a complete response to radiotherapy plus ipilimumab.

This chain connects TRBV19 to TRBJ2-7; 9 bases line up with TRBD1. The germline CDR1 and CDR2 sequences are LNHDA and SQIVND (reference sequence). The CDR3 runs to 13 residues. V gave up 6 bases and J gave up 2 bases; unmatched junction bases: 2. DNA for the CDR3: TGTGCCAGTAGGCGGACAGGGGCCTACGAGCAGTACTTC. Translated, it gives CASRRTGAYEQYF.

The genes are TRBV6-5 and TRBJ2-5, with a tentative D call TRBD2 (7 bases). The CDR3 length is 14 residues. The ends were cut back, 3 bases at V and 6 bases at J, with 14 bases in the middle. Germline V CDR1 and CDR2: MNHEY, SVGAGI. The CDR3 nucleotides read TGTGCCAGCAGTTATAGGGGGGGCGCGAAGACCCAGTACTTC. It specifies CASSYRGGAKTQYF.

A few counts support this clone. The chain joins TRBV12-5 to TRBJ1-3; maybe TRBD1 (5 bases). The CDR3 is 15 residues long. Trimming pared 4 bases from V and 0 bases from J, leaving 10 bases between. Germline V gene lookup returns CDR1 LGHNT and CDR2 FRNRAP. CDR3 nucleotides: TGTGCTAGTGGTTGGGACCGTTCCTCTGGAAACACCATATATTTT. Translating gives CASGWDRSSGNTIYF.

The rearrangement links TRBV19 to TRBJ1-2; 7 bases line up with TRBD1. The trim removed 6 bases at V and 6 bases at J, leaving 7 bases unmatched. CDR1 is LNHDA, CDR2 SQIVND, per germline (reference sequence). This CDR3 is built from 13 residues. The DNA for the CDR3 is TGTGCCAGTAGCCCGAACGACAGGGATGGCTACACCTTC. This translates into CASSPNDRDGYTF.

The chain is built from TRBV30 and TRBJ1-1, with D possibly being TRBD1 (5 bases). V lost 2 bases to trimming and J lost 1 base, with 8 bases between them. The CDR3 loop spans 13 amino acids. Germline V gene data show CDR1 as GTSNPN and CDR2 as SVGIG (reference sequence). This chain's CDR3 is CAWSFQGNTEAFF. DNA of the CDR3: TGTGCCTGGAGTTTCCAGGGGAACACTGAAGCTTTCTTT.

The chain uses TRBV19 and TRBJ1-2; 9 bases are shared with TRBD1. CDR1 is LNHDA, CDR2 SQIVND, per germline (reference sequence). The CDR3 loop spans 13 amino acids. The V and J ends lost 6 bases and 6 bases, in that order; junction bases with no gene match: 5. The CDR3: CASSPDRGDGYTF. CDR3 nucleotides: TGTGCCAGTAGCCCTGACAGGGGGGATGGCTACACCTTC. The full variable domain, completed using reference TRBV19 and TRBJ1-2, is DGGITQSPKYLFRKEGQNVTLSCEQNLNHDAMYWYRQDPGQGLRLIYYSQIVNDFQKGDIAEGYSVSREKKESFPLTVTSAQKNPTAFYLCASSPDRGDGYTFGSGTRLTVV.

V and J are TRBV11-3 and TRBJ2-3; D call uncertain. Looked up from germline, CDR1 is SGHNT and CDR2 is YENEEA. Trimming took 0 bases from V and 5 from J, leaving 0 bases between them. CDR3 length: 11 amino acids. This chain's CDR3 is CASSLEDTQYF. The CDR3 DNA reads as TGTGCCAGCAGCTTAGAAGATACGCAGTATTTT.

V gene TRBV28 combines with J gene TRBJ2-7; 8 bases line up with TRBD2. Germline V gene sequence: CDR1 MDHEN, CDR2 SYDVKM. V was pared by 2 bases and J by 6 bases, with 6 bases of the junction left unmatched. The CDR3 has 14 residues. The CDR3 loop is CASSLGTRASEQYV. The DNA of the CDR3 is TGTGCCAGCAGTTTAGGGACTAGGGCTTCCGAGCAGTACGTC.

This clone was found once. The chain is built from TRBV11-2 and TRBJ2-1; D not certain. The ends were cut back, 4 bases at V and 6 bases at J, with 16 bases in the middle. The CDR3 length is 15 residues. Per the germline V gene, CDR1 is SGHAT and CDR2 is FQNNGV. The CDR3 spells CASSSLRTWRNEQFF. CDR3 nucleotide sequence: TGTGCCAGCAGCTCCCTGCGGACCTGGCGCAATGAGCAGTTCTTC. The full variable domain, rest sourced from reference TRBV11-2 and TRBJ2-1, is EAGVAQSPRYKIIEKRQSVAFWCNPISGHATLYWYQQILGQGPKLLIQFQNNGVVDDSQLPKDRFSAERLKGVDSTLKIQPAKLEDSAVYLCASSSLRTWRNEQFFGPGTRLTVL.

The chain uses TRBV9 and TRBJ2-3; TRBD2 matches at 11 bases. The germline V gene encodes CDR1 SGDLS and CDR2 YYNGEE. The J segment lost 2 bases and the V segment lost 3 bases, leaving 11 bases of the junction unmatched. The CDR3 has 18 amino acids. In DNA, the CDR3 is TGTGCCAGCAGCGCCTTAACCGGGACTAGCGGTCCCACAGATACGCAGTATTTT. Translation: CASSALTGTSGPTDTQYF.

The chain links TRBV5-6 to TRBJ2-3, with TRBD2 matching 10 bases. Trimming removed 4 bases from V and 5 bases from J; junction bases left unmatched: 1. From germline, CDR1 is SGHDT and CDR2 YYEEEE. This CDR3 has 13 residues. The CDR3 is CASSLAGVDTQYF. The CDR3 DNA is TGTGCCAGCAGCCTAGCGGGAGTAGATACGCAGTATTTT.

The J gene is TRBJ2-7, the V gene TRBV19, with D hard to call. The CDR3 consists of 11 residues. Germline CDR1 and CDR2: LNHDA and SQIVND (reference sequence). Trimming took off 7 bases at V and 5 bases at J, with 9 bases between the two ends. This CDR3 is CASKSRDEQYF. In DNA, the CDR3 is TGTGCCAGTAAGTCTAGGGACGAGCAGTACTTC.

This clone appeared a few times. The chain employs TRBV19 and TRBJ2-7; D not resolved. Trimming cost V 4 bases and J 0 bases, with 7 bases left between them. The CDR3 contains 13 residues. Germline loops: CDR1 LNHDA, CDR2 SQIVND (reference sequence). In DNA form, the CDR3 reads TGTGCCAGTAGTACGACTCCCTCCTACGAGCAGTACTTC. The encoded protein is CASSTTPSYEQYF.